This TCR beta chain was captured in a study of immune heterogeneity within non-small cell lung tumors. Study overall: The tumors comprised 4 squamous cell carcinomas, some ten non-squamous carcinomas and 1 not otherwise specified.

Of note for this clonotype: Its matching antigen is unknown.

TCR beta CDR3 regions came from multiplex PCR with 32 forward V and 13 reverse J primers. One entry per CDR3 protein results from TCRdb running MiXCR on the multiplex PCR reads. This repertoire shows some 14,000 distinct CDR3 sequences, approximately 30% found once; its top ten account for less than 5%. Study outcomes and limitations: A moderate but significant correlation was found, linking local T-cell clonality with local tumor mutational burden (R around 0.33). Identical dominant CDR3 beta clonotypes recurred across a patient's tumor sites, together with site-unique high-frequency clones. Largely different high-frequency T-cell receptor beta clonotypes were found between individual patients.

Each sample used 550 to 650 ng of genomic DNA from bulk tumor tissue. While surgery was under way, several biopsies spaced far apart were taken per primary tumor. The cohort was untreated, with newly diagnosed non-small cell lung cancer undergoing curative surgery. Material: lung tumor tissue. This TCR was recovered from a man aged 35 to 55 with non-small cell lung cancer.

The CDR3 here is CASNGGSGANVLTF. CDR3 nucleotides: TGTGCCAGCAACGGGGGCTCTGGGGCCAACGTCCTGACTTTC. The chain uses TRBV6-1 and TRBJ2-6; tentatively, D is TRBD2 (6 bases). Germline CDR1 MNHNS, CDR2 SASEGT. The CDR3 spans 14 residues. V was trimmed by 7 bases and J by 0 bases, leaving 7 bases between them.